The 23 T cell receptor beta chains presented below share a single source sample, sequenced in a study of human T cells and chemical hapten exposure. One entry per CDR3 protein, called by TCRdb with MiXCR from the RACE reads. Of some 50,000 distinct CDR3 sequences in the sample, 3.5% to 4.5% are singletons; the top ten hold about 1.6%. The time point was: healthy volunteer bleed at 2 weeks. Unseparated into fractions, whole blood served as the source from which total RNA was extracted. The sequenced material came from whole blood. All receptors derive from a female donor in good health. Some clones in this sample may be carry-over from other donors' samples.

A few counts support this clonotype. The chain recombines TRBV30 with TRBJ2-1; D not resolved. Germline V lookup: CDR1 GTSNPN, CDR2 SVGIG (reference sequence). V was trimmed by 0 bases and J by 4 bases, leaving 7 bases between them. CDR3 size: 13 residues. Written as DNA, the CDR3 is TGTGCCTGGAGTGTGTCAGGTTACAATGAGCAGTTCTTC. This encodes CAWSVSGYNEQFF. The whole variable domain, remainder taken from reference TRBV30 and TRBJ2-1, is SQTIHQWPATLVQPVGSPLSLECTVEGTSNPNLYWYRQAAGRGLQLLFYSVGIGQISSEVPQNLSASRPQDRQFILSSKKLLLSDSGFYLCAWSVSGYNEQFFGPGTRLTVL.

This clonotype showed up just a few times. This chain links TRBV10-2 with TRBJ2-3; D is possibly TRBD1 (6 bases). CDR3 size: 17 residues. The germline V gene encodes CDR1 WSHSY and CDR2 SAAADI. The V end was cut by 7 bases, the J end by 2 bases, with 22 bases between. The CDR3 reads CASNRQLLDSITDTQYF. DNA for the CDR3: TGCGCCAGCAACCGACAACTGCTGGACAGTATCACAGATACGCAGTATTTT.

This clonotype was detected many times. This chain connects TRBV5-1 to TRBJ2-7; a possible D gene is TRBD1 (6 bases). The V gene lost 2 bases and the J gene lost 2 bases, with 11 bases spanning the gap. Germline V gene data show CDR1 as SGHRS and CDR2 as YFSETQ. This CDR3 spans 14 amino acids. DNA for the CDR3: TGCGCCAGCAGCTTTAATGGACAGCCCTACGAGCAGTACTTC. It translates to CASSFNGQPYEQYF.

At least ten counts were recorded for this clonotype. The CDR3 sequence: CASSPNNLGSGNTIYF. Written as DNA, the CDR3 is TGTGCCAGCTCACCCAATAACTTGGGCTCTGGAAACACCATATATTTT. The rearrangement joins TRBV18 to TRBJ1-3; D is unresolved. CDR1 and CDR2 (germline): KGHSH, LQKENI. The CDR3 spans 16 residues. Trimming took 3 bases from V and 0 from J, leaving 12 bases between them.

In this sample, this clonotype turned up many times. An end of the junction does not agree with germline; a read error may underlie this. The chain uses TRBV27 and TRBJ2-5, with a tentative D call TRBD2 (6 bases). The germline CDR1 and CDR2 sequences are MNHEY and SMNVEV (reference sequence). This CDR3 is 14 amino acids long. In nucleotides, the CDR3 is TGTGCCAGCGGGTGGAGGGGCGGTCAAGAGCCCCAGTACTTC. Its translation: CASGWRGGQEPQYF.

This clonotype was observed many times. The chain employs TRBV10-3 and TRBJ1-6, with TRBD1 matching 7 bases. Germline CDR1 ENHRY, CDR2 SYGVKD. V shed 6 bases, J shed 7 bases, and the junction held 9 bases outside the gene matches. The CDR3 has 15 amino acids. The CDR3 here is CAISASTGANSPLHF. CDR3 nucleotide sequence: TGTGCCATCAGCGCCTCTACAGGGGCCAATTCACCCCTCCACTTT.

In this sample, this clonotype turned up many times. This rearrangement joins TRBV6-2 or TRBV6-3 to TRBJ1-5; 12 bases agree with TRBD1. Germline V gene data show CDR1 as MNHEY and CDR2 as SVGEGT. Trimming removed 5 bases from V and 3 bases from J; junction bases left unmatched: 14. This CDR3 region has 19 residues. The CDR3 loop reads CASSPRPGTGGISNQPQHF. CDR3 DNA sequence: TGTGCCAGCAGTCCACGCCCGGGGACAGGGGGCATATCCAATCAGCCCCAGCATTTT.

This chain uses TRBV21-1 with TRBJ2-5. TRBV21-1 is shown as a pseudogene. CDR3 length: 14 residues. CDR3 sequence (DNA): TGTGCCAGCAGCAATTTCAGCGACCAAGAGACCCAGTACTTC. Protein sequence: CASSNFSDQETQYF.

The sample holds many counts of this clonotype. This chain joins TRBV20-1 and TRBJ2-7, with TRBD2 identical over 7 bases. This CDR3 is built from 12 residues. The V gene's germline CDR1 is DFQATT and CDR2 SNEGSKA (reference sequence). V shed 8 bases and J 0 bases; nucleotides not matched to a gene: 4. In nucleotides, the CDR3 is TGCAGTTTCGGGGGGTACTCCTACGAGCAGTACTTC. It encodes CSFGGYSYEQYF.

This clonotype was picked up one time. At one of its ends the junction is not consistent with the germline gene, which may arise from a read error. This chain connects TRBV12-3 or TRBV12-4 to TRBJ1-6; possibly TRBD1 for D (6 bases). This CDR3 has 15 amino acids. CDR3 coding DNA: TGTGCCAGCAGTTTACGGGTACAGGGTAATTCACCCCTCAACTTT. Its translation: CASSLRVQGNSPLNF.

This clonotype appeared many times. The V call is TRBV28, the J call TRBJ2-6; 7 positions agree with TRBD1. The V gene end was trimmed by 7 bases and the J gene end by 1 base; junction bases not matched to a gene: 16. The CDR3 totals 19 residues. In germline, CDR1 is MDHEN, CDR2 SYDVKM. Here the CDR3 reads CASTPFNIVTGSGANVLTF. DNA for the CDR3: TGTGCCAGCACCCCATTCAACATCGTGACAGGGTCTGGGGCCAACGTCCTGACTTTC. The whole variable domain, filled in from reference TRBV28 and TRBJ2-6, reads DVKVTQSSRYLVKRTGEKVFLECVQDMDHENMFWYRQDPGLGLRLIYFSYDVKMKEKGDIPEGYSVSREKKERFSLILESASTNQTSMYLCASTPFNIVTGSGANVLTFGAGSRLTVL.

The rearrangement links TRBV6-2 or TRBV6-3 to TRBJ1-1; D call uncertain. Trimming left V 5 bases short and J 6 bases short, with 7 bases between. CDR1 and CDR2 from the germline V gene are MNHEY and SVGEGT. The CDR3 sequence is 11 residues long. The CDR3 is CASSIKAEAFF. The CDR3 DNA follows: TGTGCCAGCAGTATTAAAGCTGAAGCTTTCTTT.

This clonotype has just one count. Given the absence of the conserved phenylalanine or tryptophan at the CDR3 end, a read error is likely. Because the CDR3's place on the DNA is in doubt, the DNA is left out and the CDR3 is given as listed by TCRdb. This chain joins TRBV7-8 and TRBJ2-3; the DNA was not compared with TRBD2, the D call given in the table. Termini included, the CDR3 measures 15 amino acids. In germline, CDR1 is SGHVS, CDR2 FQNEAQ. CDR3 protein: CASRGGFIRKDTQEG.

This clonotype was detected many times. The chain links TRBV14 to TRBJ2-3, with TRBD1 identical over 12 bases. The CDR3 loop spans 17 amino acids. The germline gives CDR1 SGHDN, CDR2 FVKESK. With 4 bases clipped from V and 7 bases from J, the junction kept 12 bases outside the gene matches. CDR3 amino acids: CASSPRFGTGGRYTQYF. Written as DNA, the CDR3 is TGTGCCAGCAGCCCGAGGTTTGGGACAGGGGGCCGATATACGCAGTATTTT.

This clonotype was counted many times. The CDR3, as DNA: TGTGCCAGCAGCTCGCCCCTATCTGGGGCCAACGTCCTGACTTTC. Encoded protein: CASSSPLSGANVLTF. The chain combines TRBV5-4 with TRBJ2-6, with D unclear. The germline V gene has CDR1 SGHNT and CDR2 YYREEE (reference sequence). The CDR3 sequence is 15 residues long. V gave up 3 bases and J gave up 1 base, with 8 bases separating them.

With regard to this clonotype: A single base separates this from a much larger clone, so it may be a read error. This chain joins TRBV11-2 and TRBJ2-7; TRBD1 agrees at 8 bases. The CDR3 loop spans 16 amino acids. Per germline, CDR1 SGHAT and CDR2 FQNNGV. V dropped 4 bases and J dropped 0; count of bases not matched to a gene: 8. This chain's CDR3 is CASSSRGPKSSYEQYF. CDR3 nucleotide sequence: TGTGCCAGCAGCTCCAGGGGGCCCAAGAGCTCCTACGAGCAGTACTTC.

This clonotype showed up just once. A read error may explain this, as a much larger clone is one base away. J is TRBJ2-7 and V is TRBV5-5; tentative D call: TRBD1 (5 bases). V lost 1 base to trimming and J lost 1 base, with 9 bases between them. The CDR3 totals 14 residues. CDR1 and CDR2 (germline): SGHKS, YYEKEE (reference sequence). This chain's CDR3 is CASSLSTESYEQYF. For the CDR3, the DNA is TGTGCCAGCAGCTTGTCGACAGAATCCTACGAGCAGTACTTC.

This clonotype was found many times. The chain carries TRBV4-2 and TRBJ2-2; TRBD2 is a possible D gene (5 bases). Germline CDR1 is LGHNA and CDR2 is YNFKEQ. The V and J ends lost 4 bases and 0 bases respectively, with 18 bases between them. The CDR3 is 18 residues long. The CDR3 DNA sequence: TGTGCCAGCAGCCTCTTTCGGGCTAGCCAACCGAACACCGGGGAGCTGTTTTTT. It encodes CASSLFRASQPNTGELFF.

In this sample, this clonotype turned up many times. V and J are TRBV27 and TRBJ2-4; the D gene could be TRBD1 or TRBD2 (5 bases each). The V gene's germline CDR1 is MNHEY and CDR2 SMNVEV (reference sequence). V was trimmed by 0 bases and J by 1 base, leaving 13 bases between them. The CDR3 sequence is 17 residues long. The CDR3 region is CASSLSRGGSAKNIQYF. The CDR3 coding sequence is TGTGCCAGCAGTTTATCGAGGGGCGGATCTGCCAAAAACATTCAGTACTTC.

This clonotype was recorded at least ten times. The chain employs TRBV20-1 and TRBJ2-7, with a possible D match to TRBD2 (6 bases). The CDR3 is made up of 16 amino acids. Trimming took off 0 bases at V and 2 bases at J, with 17 bases between the two ends. Germline V gene data show CDR1 as DFQATT and CDR2 as SNEGSKA (reference sequence). In DNA, the CDR3 is TGCAGTGCTAGAGATCGTCAGCGGGCCGTGACCTACGAGCAGTACTTC. It specifies CSARDRQRAVTYEQYF.

This clonotype has a count of ten or more. The chain has TRBV7-9 and TRBJ2-3, with D hard to call. The CDR3 is made up of 14 amino acids. Germline CDR1 reads SEHNR; CDR2 reads FQNEAQ (reference sequence). The V end lost 1 base, the J end lost 4 bases, and 9 bases lay between the germline ends. The CDR3, as DNA: TGTGCCAGCAGCTTAGGTCTGGGTGCAGATACGCAGTATTTT. It yields the protein CASSLGLGADTQYF. The full variable domain, with the rest looked up from reference TRBV7-9 and TRBJ2-3, is DTGVSQNPRHKITKRGQNVTFRCDPISEHNRLYWYRQTLGQGPEFLTYFQNEAQLEKSRLLSDRFSAERPKGSFSTLEIQRTEQGDSAMYLCASSLGLGADTQYFGPGTRLTVL.

This clonotype appeared many times. This chain links TRBV27 with TRBJ2-7, with 9 bases identical to TRBD2. The CDR3 runs to 15 residues. CDR1 is MNHEY, CDR2 SMNVEV, per germline (reference sequence). V trimming: 5 bases; J trimming: 8 bases; junction bases outside the gene matches: 13. For the CDR3, the DNA is TGTGCCAGCAGTCCACTAGCGGGCAGACGGGTGAAGCAGTACTTC. It is translated as CASSPLAGRRVKQYF.

In this sample, this clonotype turned up many times. This chain connects TRBV20-1 to TRBJ2-7, with D perhaps matching TRBD1 (5 bases). Germline V lookup: CDR1 DFQATT, CDR2 SNEGSKA (reference sequence). Trimming cost V 0 bases and J 6 bases, with 18 bases left between them. CDR3 size: 15 residues. CDR3: CSARDPGRVISEQYF. The CDR3 bases are TGCAGTGCTAGAGATCCCGGCAGGGTCATCTCCGAGCAGTACTTC.